Presented here are 20 T cell receptor beta chains from one specimen sequenced in a study of immune evolution from preneoplasia to lung adenocarcinoma. Only in-frame clones appear in the TCRdb table, and some are missing; sequencing was by immunoSEQ multiplex PCR. Of more than 6,000 clones listed, 70% to 80% are singletons. Sequenced: FFPE minimally invasive lung adenocarcinoma tissue. The origin of the receptors is a person aged 70 to 85 with lung adenocarcinoma.

Notes on this clone: One end of the junction is discordant with germline, which a read error may explain. At the DNA level, this CDR3 is encoded by other sequences in the same sample as well. The chain couples TRBV5-1 to TRBJ1-2; 7 bases align to TRBD1. The CDR3 runs 11 residues. Germline values: CDR1 SGHRS, CDR2 YFSETQ. CDR3 nucleotides: TGCGCCAGCAGTCAGGGAGGGGGCTACACTTTC. It specifies CASSQGGGYTF. The variable domain in full, with the rest retrieved from reference TRBV5-1 and TRBJ1-2, is KAGVTQTPRYLIKTRGQQVTLSCSPISGHRSVSWYQQTPGQGLQFLFEYFSETQRNKGNFPGRFSGRQFSNSRSEMNVSTLELGDSALYLCASSQGGGYTFGSGTRLTVV.

The chain employs TRBV7-2 and TRBJ1-2, with D hard to call. Deletions cut 5 bases from V and 4 bases from J, with 14 bases between. The CDR3 runs to 14 residues. CDR1 and CDR2 from the germline V gene are SGHTA and FQGNSA. This chain's CDR3 is CASSRDGELYGYTF. CDR3 nucleotide sequence: TGTGCCAGCAGCAGAGACGGCGAACTCTATGGCTACACCTTC.

This clone has only a few counts. The CDR3 DNA is TGTGCCAGCAGTTTAGGGAGCAATGAGCAGTTCTTC. Residues: CASSLGSNEQFF. The chain recombines TRBV28 with TRBJ2-1, with D possibly TRBD2 on 5 matching bases. Trimming stripped 2 bases from V and 6 bases from J, with 5 bases between. CDR1 and CDR2 from the germline V gene are MDHEN and SYDVKM. The CDR3 is 12 amino acids.

The V call is TRBV5-6, the J call TRBJ2-7; D unclear. The CDR3 contains 12 residues. CDR1 SGHDT and CDR2 YYEEEE come from the germline V gene. Trimming removed 1 base from V and 4 bases from J, with 6 bases in between. CDR3 protein: CASSLTSYEQYF. The DNA for the CDR3 is TGTGCCAGCAGCTTGACCAGTTACGAGCAGTACTTC.

The chain uses TRBV7-6 and TRBJ2-5, with a tentative D call TRBD2 (5 bases). Germline V lookup: CDR1 SGHVS, CDR2 FNYEAQ. The germline V and J ends were trimmed by 5 bases and 5 bases, with 15 bases remaining between them. The length of the CDR3 is 14 residues. CDR3 protein: CASSPRTPRETQYF. CDR3 DNA sequence: TGTGCCAGCAGCCCCAGGACTCCGCGGGAGACCCAGTACTTC.

The sample holds one count of this clone. V usage is TRBV19 and J usage is TRBJ1-2; the D gene is possibly TRBD1 (5 bases). The CDR3 consists of 10 residues. Germline lookup yields CDR1 LNHDA and CDR2 SQIVND (reference sequence). The V end was cut by 10 bases, the J end by 4 bases, with 7 bases between. The CDR3 nucleotides read TGTGCCACCCAGGGCTATGGCTACACCTTC. This codes for CATQGYGYTF.

This rearrangement joins TRBV18 to TRBJ1-4; 10 bases map to TRBD1. Germline CDR1 and CDR2: KGHSH and LQKENI. The CDR3 is 15 residues long. Trimming removed 0 bases from V and 8 bases from J; junction bases left unmatched: 3. The CDR3 spells CASSPPGQGNEKLFF. CDR3 DNA sequence: TGTGCCAGCTCACCACCGGGACAGGGGAACGAAAAACTGTTTTTT.

The chain couples TRBV29-1 to TRBJ2-2, with D perhaps TRBD2 (6 bases). Germline V gene sequence: CDR1 SQVTM, CDR2 ANQGSEA. Trimming stripped 6 bases from V and 6 bases from J, with 17 bases between. CDR3 length: 14 residues. The CDR3, as DNA: TGCAGCGTAGCACCGGGACTTAGTGCCGGGGAGCTGTTTTTT. Protein product: CSVAPGLSAGELFF.

The genes are TRBV12-5 and TRBJ2-7, with unresolved D. The CDR3 covers 11 residues. CDR1 and CDR2 from the germline V gene are LGHNT and FRNRAP. Trimming pared 2 bases from V and 3 bases from J, leaving 2 bases between. CDR3 loop: CASGLNYEQYF. Written as DNA, the CDR3 is TGTGCTAGTGGTTTGAACTACGAGCAGTACTTC.

The CDR3 sequence: CASGPGQGEKLFF. The DNA of the CDR3 is TGTGCCAGCGGACCAGGGCAGGGCGAAAAACTGTTTTTT. The chain is built from TRBV6-5 and TRBJ1-4; D perhaps matches TRBD1 (5 bases). The CDR3 has 13 residues. V shed 8 bases and J shed 8 bases, with 15 bases lying between them. The germline CDR1 and CDR2 sequences are MNHEY and SVGAGI.

The V gene is TRBV25-1, the J gene TRBJ2-7; perhaps TRBD1 as D (6 bases). The CDR3 length is 14 residues. Trimming took 5 bases from V and 4 from J, leaving 15 bases between them. CDR1 MGHDK and CDR2 SYGVNS come from the germline V gene. The DNA for the CDR3 is TGTGCCAGCAGTCCAACCTCTGACAGGTACGAGCAGTACTTC. Translation: CASSPTSDRYEQYF.

This chain links TRBV18 with TRBJ2-3; a possible D gene is TRBD1 (6 bases). Germline values: CDR1 KGHSH, CDR2 LQKENI. This CDR3 is 15 amino acids long. V dropped 2 bases and J dropped 4 bases, with 13 bases sitting between them. The CDR3 DNA follows: TGTGCCAGCTCACCAGACAGGTATCCGGCAGATACGCAGTATTTT. This codes for CASSPDRYPADTQYF.

This chain links TRBV28 with TRBJ2-1; 10 bases align to TRBD2. CDR1 and CDR2 from the germline V gene are MDHEN and SYDVKM. CDR3 size: 16 residues. With 11 bases clipped from V and 4 bases from J, the junction kept 14 bases outside the gene matches. The CDR3 reads CALSSAASGSYNEQFF. In DNA, the CDR3 is TGTGCCTTAAGTTCTGCGGCTAGCGGGAGTTACAATGAGCAGTTCTTC.

This chain joins TRBV2 and TRBJ1-4; unclear D gene. CDR3 length equals 13 residues. Trimming left V 7 bases short and J 8 bases short, with 14 bases between. CDR1 is SNHLY and CDR2 is FYNNEI in the germline V gene. The CDR3, as DNA: TGTGCCAGCAAGGTGGACGGGTGGGAAAAACTGTTTTTT. Translated, it gives CASKVDGWEKLFF.

A few counts support this clone. V is TRBV6-5 and J is TRBJ2-7; 8 bases are a match to TRBD2. The CDR3 covers 12 residues. The V gene's germline CDR1 is MNHEY and CDR2 SVGAGI. Trimming at V came to 5 bases and at J to 5 bases, leaving 2 bases not matched to a gene. In nucleotides, the CDR3 is TGTGCCAGCAGTAGGACTAGCAACGAGCAGTACTTC. Translating gives CASSRTSNEQYF.

The chain carries TRBV11-2 and TRBJ2-4, with 7 bases fitting TRBD1. The CDR3 length is 15 residues. Germline CDR1 SGHAT, CDR2 FQNNGV. V lost 5 bases and J lost 4; bases outside the gene matches: 8. DNA of the CDR3: TGTGCCAGCAGCACCCACAGGGGAAATAAAAACATTCAGTACTTC. It is translated as CASSTHRGNKNIQYF.

V is TRBV6-5 and J is TRBJ1-1; a possible D gene is TRBD1 (5 bases). Germline CDR1 reads MNHEY; CDR2 reads SVGAGI. The CDR3 spans 11 residues. The V gene lost 4 bases and the J gene lost 5 bases, with 5 bases spanning the gap. CDR3 DNA sequence: TGTGCCAGCAGTTGGGGGACTGAAGCTTTCTTT. Translation gives CASSWGTEAFF.

The chain joins TRBV6-1 to TRBJ1-6; 7 bases are shared with TRBD1. The CDR3 sequence is 15 residues long. Germline-derived CDR1 and CDR2 are MNHNS and SASEGT. After removal of 2 bases from V and 7 bases from J, the junction contained 5 bases not matched to a gene. The CDR3 here is CASSERGTANSPLHF. In nucleotides, the CDR3 is TGTGCCAGCAGTGAAAGAGGGACAGCAAATTCACCCCTCCACTTT.

V is TRBV28 and J is TRBJ1-1; TRBD1 might be the D (6 bases). From germline, CDR1 is MDHEN and CDR2 SYDVKM. The CDR3 consists of 17 residues. V lost 6 bases and J lost 6, with 26 bases in between. Written as DNA, the CDR3 is TGTGCCAGCAGCTTACTCGGACAGTTTGGGTCGATTGCTGAAGCTTTCTTT. Translating it yields CASSLLGQFGSIAEAFF. The full variable domain, its missing parts supplied by reference TRBV28 and TRBJ1-1, is DVKVTQSSRYLVKRTGEKVFLECVQDMDHENMFWYRQDPGLGLRLIYFSYDVKMKEKGDIPEGYSVSREKKERFSLILESASTNQTSMYLCASSLLGQFGSIAEAFFGQGTRLTVV.

This clone counts as medium-sized. This rearrangement joins TRBV19 to TRBJ2-7; the match to TRBD2 covers 7 bases. Germline V lookup: CDR1 LNHDA, CDR2 SQIVND (reference sequence). This CDR3 has 13 amino acids. Unmatched junction bases numbered 5, after V lost 7 bases and J lost 2 bases. CDR3 sequence: CASNRGDAYEQYF. In DNA, the CDR3 is TGTGCCAGTAACCGGGGGGATGCCTACGAGCAGTACTTC.